This T cell receptor (beta chain) was identified in a study of blood T cell repertoires in COVID-19. Study context: Sources were T cells, B-cell-depleted T cells, or PBMCs; the material itself was cDNA or gDNA.

Profiling relied on immunoSEQ multiplex PCR, and the TCRdb table lists in-frame clones only, not all of them. Among fewer than 600,000 clones listed, roughly 90% were seen once. The CDR3 has 13 amino acids. V lost 3 bases and J lost 4, with 9 bases in between. This clone was counted once. The sample contains more than one DNA sequence encoding this CDR3. The specimen was PBMCs or T cells enriched from blood (not recorded which). The TCR comes from a woman aged 40 to 50 who had recovered from COVID-19. The V and J genes are TRBV12-3 or TRBV12-4 and TRBJ1-2; weak D call: TRBD1 (6 bases). The CDR3 reads CASSLGGGYGYTF. CDR3 in DNA: TGTGCCAGCAGTTTGGGAGGGGGCTATGGCTACACCTTC.